The 16 T cell receptor beta chains given below trace back to one sample, sequenced in a study of blood T cell repertoires in COVID-19. This table comes from immunoSEQ multiplex PCR, and its TCRdb copy is limited to in-frame clones, with some not included. The repertoire consists of about 100,000 clones, with 88% occurring once and the leading ten covering 4.5% to 6.5%. The sequenced sample was peripheral blood. The origin of the receptors is a human donor in a cohort sampled during active COVID-19.

This sequence joins TRBV6-6 and TRBJ1-2, with TRBD1 identical over 7 bases. Germline trimming cut 4 bases from V and 4 bases from J; bases unmatched to any gene: 3. Germline CDR1 and CDR2: MNHNY and SVGAGI (reference sequence). This CDR3 comprises 13 residues. The CDR3 sequence: CASSSGGGYGYTF. The CDR3 bases are TGTGCCAGCAGTTCAGGGGGAGGCTATGGCTACACCTTC.

V is TRBV28 and J is TRBJ1-2; D might be TRBD1 (6 bases). Germline values: CDR1 MDHEN, CDR2 SYDVKM. V lost 6 bases and J lost 6, with 14 bases in between. This CDR3 region has 13 residues. The CDR3 DNA sequence: TGTGCCAGCAGAACAGACAGGTTCGATGGCTACACCTTC. As protein: CASRTDRFDGYTF.

The rearrangement uses TRBV6-6 and TRBJ2-7; TRBD1 might be the D (6 bases). The germline CDR1 and CDR2 sequences are MNHNY and SVGAGI (reference sequence). The CDR3 is made up of 15 amino acids. V gave up 6 bases and J gave up 6 bases, with 21 bases separating them. The DNA of the CDR3 is TGTGCCAGCAGCTCAAGGGGGTCTCCCCTCCTCGAGCAGTACTTC. Translating gives CASSSRGSPLLEQYF.

The J gene is TRBJ2-3, the V gene TRBV28; D possibly corresponds to TRBD2 (6 bases). This CDR3 contains 14 residues. Germline-derived CDR1 and CDR2 are MDHEN and SYDVKM. Deletions cut 8 bases from V and 3 bases from J, with 15 bases between. The CDR3 DNA follows: TGTGCCAGCCCGAGGCGGGAAGTTACAGATACGCAGTATTTT. This gives the protein CASPRREVTDTQYF.

V usage is TRBV5-1 and J usage is TRBJ2-3; possibly TRBD1 for D (6 bases). CDR1 SGHRS and CDR2 YFSETQ come from the germline V gene. The CDR3 length is 16 residues. Trimming took off 4 bases at V and 0 bases at J, with 15 bases between the two ends. CDR3 DNA sequence: TGCGCCAGCAGCACTGGCCCAGGGGCTAGCACAGATACGCAGTATTTT. This encodes CASSTGPGASTDTQYF. The full variable domain, with the rest looked up from reference TRBV5-1 and TRBJ2-3, is KAGVTQTPRYLIKTRGQQVTLSCSPISGHRSVSWYQQTPGQGLQFLFEYFSETQRNKGNFPGRFSGRQFSNSRSEMNVSTLELGDSALYLCASSTGPGASTDTQYFGPGTRLTVL.

V and J are TRBV2 and TRBJ1-4; no clear D gene. The CDR3 has 14 residues. Deletions cut 7 bases from V and 1 base from J, with 10 bases between. Germline V gene sequence: CDR1 SNHLY, CDR2 FYNNEI. The CDR3 nucleotides read TGTGCCAGCAACAGACGGGGAACTAATGAAAAACTGTTTTTT. Its protein product is CASNRRGTNEKLFF.

The V call is TRBV19, the J call TRBJ2-2; 11 bases map to TRBD1. Germline V gene lookup returns CDR1 LNHDA and CDR2 SQIVND (reference sequence). The CDR3 is 16 amino acids. The V and J ends lost 7 bases and 3 bases, in that order; junction bases with no gene match: 7. Written as DNA, the CDR3 is TGTGCCAGTAACGGAGGACAGGGGGCTTACACCGGGGAGCTGTTTTTT. Encoded protein: CASNGGQGAYTGELFF.

The genes are TRBV11-2 and TRBJ2-1; 10 bases fit TRBD1. V was pared by 2 bases and J by 8 bases, with 6 bases of the junction left unmatched. Germline V lookup: CDR1 SGHAT, CDR2 FQNNGV. The CDR3 is 15 amino acids. CDR3 residues: CASSLLSGTGDEQFF. In nucleotides, the CDR3 is TGTGCCAGCAGCTTATTATCCGGGACAGGGGATGAGCAGTTCTTC.

The chain couples TRBV6-6 to TRBJ2-1; 9 bases line up with TRBD1. The CDR3 covers 15 residues. V trimming: 6 bases; J trimming: 6 bases; junction bases outside the gene matches: 9. The V gene's germline CDR1 is MNHNY and CDR2 SVGAGI (reference sequence). In DNA, the CDR3 is TGTGCCAGCAGGGCCGGGACAGGGACCCTCAATGAGCAGTTCTTC. Translating it yields CASRAGTGTLNEQFF.

This clone appeared a few times. This sequence joins TRBV15 and TRBJ2-4, with 8 bases lining up with TRBD2. The CDR3 contains 16 residues. The germline gives CDR1 LNHNV, CDR2 YYDKDF (reference sequence). Trimming cost V 3 bases and J 7 bases; bases outside gene matches: 11. Here the CDR3 reads CATSSAGLVGGNIQYF. CDR3 DNA: TGTGCCACCAGCAGCGCGGGACTAGTTGGGGGGAACATTCAGTACTTC.

The V and J genes are TRBV28 and TRBJ1-5, with unresolved D. Germline V gene sequence: CDR1 MDHEN, CDR2 SYDVKM. The CDR3 has 13 amino acids. Trimming left V 4 bases short and J 3 bases short, with 7 bases between. CDR3 sequence reads: CASSSGFNQPQHF. The CDR3 nucleotides are TGTGCCAGCAGTTCCGGGTTCAATCAGCCCCAGCATTTT.

The V call is TRBV4-1, the J call TRBJ2-5; 8 nucleotides match TRBD2. The CDR3 loop spans 17 amino acids. With V trimmed by 0 bases and J by 5 bases, 11 bases remained unmatched. Germline assignment: CDR1 MGHRA and CDR2 YSYEKL. CDR3: CASSQDGVSGRTETQYF. The CDR3 region has the DNA TGCGCCAGCAGCCAAGACGGAGTAAGCGGGAGAACTGAGACCCAGTACTTC.

The V call is TRBV4-3, the J call TRBJ2-6; D remains ambiguous. Looked up from germline, CDR1 is LGHNA and CDR2 is YSLEER. V lost 4 bases to trimming and J lost 2 bases, with 6 bases between them. CDR3 length: 14 amino acids. For the CDR3, the DNA is TGCGCCAGCAGCCCCACTACTGGGGCCAACGTCCTGACTTTC. This translates into CASSPTTGANVLTF.

V is TRBV30 and J is TRBJ2-1; 12 bases are a match to TRBD2. V lost 0 bases to trimming and J lost 9 bases; unmatched junction nucleotides: 9. The CDR3 runs 16 residues. From germline, CDR1 is GTSNPN and CDR2 SVGIG (reference sequence). The CDR3 DNA reads as TGTGCCTGGAGTGTACGAACTAGCGGGGGGTGGGGTGAGCAGTTCTTC. Translated: CAWSVRTSGGWGEQFF.

This chain connects TRBV27 to TRBJ2-6; 8 bases agree with TRBD1. Germline assignment: CDR1 MNHEY and CDR2 SMNVEV (reference sequence). V was clipped by 3 bases and J by 0 bases; unmatched bases: 7. CDR3 size: 18 residues. The CDR3 sequence: CASSFIGQGISGANVLTF. The CDR3 DNA is TGTGCCAGCAGTTTTATTGGACAGGGAATCTCTGGGGCCAACGTCCTGACTTTC.

The chain joins TRBV11-3 to TRBJ2-3; D is unresolved. The germline V gene has CDR1 SGHNT and CDR2 YENEEA. The CDR3 covers 12 residues. Trimming took off 1 base at V and 5 bases at J, with 4 bases between the two ends. The CDR3 DNA follows: TGTGCCAGCAGCTTAGGAGGAGATACGCAGTATTTT. It encodes CASSLGGDTQYF.